This entry features one TCR beta chain sequence. This entry is derived from a study of blood T cell repertoires in COVID-19. TCRdb's copy holds only in-frame clones and misses some; the assay was immunoSEQ multiplex PCR. In the table there are more than 300,000 clones, around 87% of which are singletons. The origin of this receptor is a woman between 50 and 59 years old with COVID-19, enrolled during active disease. What was sequenced was peripheral blood.

The CDR3 sequence: CAWAREGLYRGGYTF. CDR3 nucleotides: TGTGCCTGGGCACGTGAGGGCCTCTACAGGGGTGGCTACACCTTC. The chain links TRBV30 to TRBJ1-2, with 7 bases lining up with TRBD1. The CDR3 is 15 residues long. Trimming at V came to 5 bases and at J to 7 bases, leaving 16 bases not matched to a gene. Germline V CDR1 and CDR2: GTSNPN, SVGIG (reference sequence).